These 10 T cell receptor beta chains originate from one sample sequenced in a study of CD8+ T cells in alopecia areata. Treatment specified: oral pan-JAK inhibitor, 5-10 mg twice daily. RNA extraction and reverse transcription yielded cDNA as sequencing template. Method: immunoSEQ multiplex PCR; TCRdb's copy keeps in-frame clones and lacks some. The sample includes approximately 160,000 clones, 55% to 75% seen only once; the top ten take 14%. The sequenced sample was CD4+ T cells sorted from blood, obtained at week 24, from a patient treated with tofacitinib. The receptor set was obtained from a human donor with alopecia areata.

This clone was picked up a small number of times. The chain couples TRBV7-8 to TRBJ2-3; TRBD2 matches 9 bases. The trim removed 3 bases at V and 1 base at J, leaving 11 bases unmatched. Germline V lookup: CDR1 SGHVS, CDR2 FQNEAQ. The CDR3 is 18 residues long. The CDR3 loop reads CASSFDPTLAGGTDTQYF. CDR3 DNA sequence: TGTGCCAGCAGCTTTGACCCTACCTTAGCGGGGGGCACAGATACGCAGTATTTT.

The table lists this clone with a few counts. V gene TRBV5-1 combines with J gene TRBJ2-1; a possible D gene is TRBD1 (5 bases). The CDR3 has 14 residues. Germline V gene sequence: CDR1 SGHRS, CDR2 YFSETQ. Trimming took 4 bases from V and 5 from J, leaving 13 bases between them. The CDR3 nucleotides are TGCGCCAGCAGCCAAATGGACACAAACAATGAGCAGTTCTTC. The encoded protein is CASSQMDTNNEQFF.

The V and J genes are TRBV5-1 and TRBJ2-2; TRBD1 aligns across 7 bases. The V and J ends lost 5 bases and 0 bases, in that order; junction bases with no gene match: 7. Germline V gene sequence: CDR1 SGHRS, CDR2 YFSETQ. CDR3 size: 16 residues. The CDR3 reads CASRGSGGPNTGELFF. The CDR3 region has the DNA TGCGCCAGCAGGGGTTCAGGGGGACCGAACACCGGGGAGCTGTTTTTT.

V and J are TRBV10-3 and TRBJ2-3; D not certain. V was trimmed by 4 bases and J by 0 bases, leaving 5 bases between them. CDR3 length equals 13 residues. Germline CDR1 is ENHRY and CDR2 is SYGVKD. DNA for the CDR3: TGTGCCATCAGTGCCGCTAGCACAGATACGCAGTATTTT. Translation: CAISAASTDTQYF.

This chain joins TRBV30 and TRBJ1-2, with TRBD1 matching 10 bases. CDR3 length: 14 amino acids. Germline-derived CDR1 and CDR2 are GTSNPN and SVGIG (reference sequence). Germline trimming cut 4 bases from V and 6 bases from J; bases unmatched to any gene: 8. CDR3 bases: TGTGCCTGGAAGACAGGGGGCAGGGTGGATGGCTACACCTTC. Translated: CAWKTGGRVDGYTF.

The chain couples TRBV29-1 to TRBJ1-1; 8 bases line up with TRBD1. The junction had 6 bases not matched to a gene; V was cut back by 5 bases and J by 1 base. The CDR3 is made up of 14 amino acids. Germline V gene lookup returns CDR1 SQVTM and CDR2 ANQGSEA. In DNA, the CDR3 is TGCAGCGTTATGACAGGGGCGGGGAACACTGAAGCTTTCTTT. Its protein product is CSVMTGAGNTEAFF.

The CDR3 region is CASSLVITTDTQYF. In DNA, the CDR3 is TGTGCCAGCAGCTTGGTTATTACCACAGATACGCAGTATTTT. This sequence joins TRBV5-6 and TRBJ2-3; D uncertain. Trimming pared 0 bases from V and 2 bases from J, leaving 7 bases between. The germline V gene has CDR1 SGHDT and CDR2 YYEEEE. The length of the CDR3 is 14 residues.

The chain joins TRBV7-9 to TRBJ1-2; possible D gene TRBD1, 5 bases. From germline, CDR1 is SEHNR and CDR2 FQNEAQ (reference sequence). V lost 5 bases, J lost 4 bases, and 17 bases lay in between. The CDR3 is 15 amino acids. The CDR3 spells CASSAAGRTLYGYTF. In DNA form, the CDR3 reads TGTGCCAGCAGCGCCGCGGGACGGACACTCTATGGCTACACCTTC.

CDR3 in amino acids: CASSLMSGTREAFF. Here the CDR3 DNA reads TGTGCCAGCAGCTTAATGTCCGGGACACGGGAAGCTTTCTTT. The genes are TRBV7-9 and TRBJ1-1; a weak D match, TRBD1 (6 bases). Per germline, CDR1 SEHNR and CDR2 FQNEAQ (reference sequence). The CDR3 sequence is 14 residues long. The germline V and J ends were trimmed by 2 bases and 8 bases, with 15 bases remaining between them.

This rearrangement joins TRBV30 to TRBJ1-5, with D unresolved. The CDR3 covers 12 residues. Between the trimmed V and J ends, which lost 1 base and 7 bases, there was a span of 8 bases. Germline assignment: CDR1 GTSNPN and CDR2 SVGIG (reference sequence). DNA for the CDR3: TGTGCCTGGAGTGAGGGTGGGCAGCCCCAGCATTTT. It encodes CAWSEGGQPQHF.